The rows below give T cell receptor beta chains drawn from one sample of a study of blood T cell repertoires in COVID-19. The data were produced by immunoSEQ multiplex PCR, yet TCRdb's version contains in-frame clones alone and is incomplete. This sample has some 330,000 clones, with roughly 91% found just once. Specimen: peripheral blood. The origin of the receptors is a woman between 25 and 40 years old with COVID-19, enrolled during active disease. The CDR3 runs from the conserved cysteine through the conserved F or W. A D gene is named only where the DNA matches it firmly. Clone size is shown for a subset of rows, as once, few, many or a class of expanded clone.

CDR3nt	CDR3aa	j_gene	abundance	d_gene	v_gene
TGTGCCAGCAGTGTCGAGACTACGGGAAACACCATATATTTT	CASSVETTGNTIYF	TRBJ1-3	.	.	TRBV2
TGTGCCAGCACCCGGACAGGGGCCAACTACACCTTC	CASTRTGANYTF	TRBJ1-2	.	TRBD1	TRBV6-5
TGTGCCAGCAGCCTTTTTCAGGGCGCAATTGAAGCTTTCTTT	CASSLFQGAIEAFF	TRBJ1-1	.	.	TRBV27
TGTGCCAGCAGCACCGGACAGGCTAATGAAAAACTGTTTTTT	CASSTGQANEKLFF	TRBJ1-4	once	TRBD1	TRBV5-6
TGTGCCAGTAGCCTTAATCAGGGGAGGGGACAGCCCCAGCATTTT	CASSLNQGRGQPQHF	TRBJ1-5	.	.	TRBV19
TGTGCCACCAGTGATTATAAGAACACTGAAGCTTTCTTT	CATSDYKNTEAFF	TRBJ1-1	.	.	TRBV24-1
TGTGCCAGCAGCGCCCGGATAGCCTCCGAGCAGTACTTC	CASSARIASEQYF	TRBJ2-7	.	.	TRBV13
TGTGCCAGCAGTTTCGGACAGGGCTTGGATGCTTTCTTT	CASSFGQGLDAFF	TRBJ1-1	few	TRBD1	TRBV12-3/TRBV12-4
TGCGCCAGCAGTTGGACAGGGCCCACCGACGGGGGCTACACCTTC	CASSWTGPTDGGYTF	TRBJ1-2	.	TRBD1	TRBV10-2
TGTGCCAGCAGCGCGACAGGGGGCCCTAACTATGGCTACACCTTC	CASSATGGPNYGYTF	TRBJ1-2	.	TRBD1	TRBV7-2
TGTGCCAGCAGCCCAACTAGCGGGGGGGTGGATGAGCAGTTCTTC	CASSPTSGGVDEQFF	TRBJ2-1	.	TRBD2	TRBV7-3
TGTGCCAGCAGTCCTAACCTAGGGGCGGATACGCAGTATTTT	CASSPNLGADTQYF	TRBJ2-3	.	.	TRBV28
TGTGCCAGTAGCGAGGGACAGTTCCTTGGGGAGACCCAGTACTTC	CASSEGQFLGETQYF	TRBJ2-5	.	TRBD1	TRBV19
TGTGCCACCAGCAGAGATGGGGACAGGGAGCAGTTCTTC	CATSRDGDREQFF	TRBJ2-1	.	TRBD1	TRBV15
TGTGCCAGCAGCCAAGGACAGGGTATAGGTTACGAGCAGTACTTC	CASSQGQGIGYEQYF	TRBJ2-7	.	TRBD1	TRBV3-1/TRBV3-2
TGTGCCAGCAGCCCAACAGGGGTAGGCTATGGCTACACCTTC	CASSPTGVGYGYTF	TRBJ1-2	few	TRBD1	TRBV3-1/TRBV3-2
TGTGCCAGCAGCTTACCCACAGAAGTCATGAACACTGAAGCTTTCTTT	CASSLPTEVMNTEAFF	TRBJ1-1	.	.	TRBV7-9
TGTGCCAGCAGTGAAGGTGGACTAGCGGGGACACAAGAGACCCAGTACTTC	CASSEGGLAGTQETQYF	TRBJ2-5	.	TRBD2	TRBV2
TGTGCCATCAGTGAGTCTGGACAGGGGGAGCAGTTCTTC	CAISESGQGEQFF	TRBJ2-1	.	TRBD1	TRBV10-3
TGTGCCAGCAGTGAACCACATGGCTACGAGCAGTACTTC	CASSEPHGYEQYF	TRBJ2-7	once	.	TRBV6-1
TGTGCCAGCAGCCTCCGGGGGGCGCGATACAATGAGCAGTTCTTC	CASSLRGARYNEQFF	TRBJ2-1	few	.	TRBV7-2
TGTGCCAGCAGTTTATCGACAGCCAGTCGGTCACCCCTCCACTTT	CASSLSTASRSPLHF	TRBJ1-6	.	.	TRBV27
TGTGCCAGCAGCCAAGACAGGGCCGGGGGAAACACCATATATTTT	CASSQDRAGGNTIYF	TRBJ1-3	.	.	TRBV3-1/TRBV3-2
TGTGCCAGCAGCTTCCAAGCAACAGATACGCAGTATTTT	CASSFQATDTQYF	TRBJ2-3	.	.	TRBV13
TGTGCCAGCAGCGCTTGGGCTACAGATACGCAGTATTTT	CASSAWATDTQYF	TRBJ2-3	once	.	TRBV9
TGTGCCAGCAGAAAAACCGGGACAGTGGTGGAAAAACTGTTTTTT	CASRKTGTVVEKLFF	TRBJ1-4	once	TRBD1	TRBV7-8
TGTGCCAGCAGCCGGACAGGGCGGGAAAAACTGTTTTTT	CASSRTGREKLFF	TRBJ1-4	.	TRBD1	TRBV27
TGTGCCAGCAGGGGGGGACAGCTTAATGAAAAACTGTTTTTT	CASRGGQLNEKLFF	TRBJ1-4	.	TRBD1	TRBV2
TGTGCCAGCAGCTTAGGGGCAGGGGGGAATTCACCCCTCCACTTT	CASSLGAGGNSPLHF	TRBJ1-6	few	TRBD1	TRBV13
TGTGCCAGCAAAAGACAGGGGTCTCCTGGAAACACCATATATTTT	CASKRQGSPGNTIYF	TRBJ1-3	.	TRBD1	TRBV6-5
TGCGCCAGCAGCCAAGAAGGCGGGGGCGGTAATTCACCCCTCCACTTT	CASSQEGGGGNSPLHF	TRBJ1-6	.	.	TRBV4-1
TGTGCCAGCAGCTTGGCGGGACAGGTTTACGAGCAGTACTTC	CASSLAGQVYEQYF	TRBJ2-7	few	TRBD1	TRBV5-4
TGTGCCAGCAGTTTAACCCCAGTTAATGAAAAACTGTTTTTT	CASSLTPVNEKLFF	TRBJ1-4	.	.	TRBV27
TGTGCCAGCTGCTTCGGGGGTGTAGGGTCACCCCTCCACTTT	CASCFGGVGSPLHF	TRBJ1-6	.	.	TRBV7-9
TGTGCCAGCAGCTTGGGGGGACAGGGCTTTAGCGCTTTCTTT	CASSLGGQGFSAFF	TRBJ1-1	.	TRBD1	TRBV5-5
TGTGCCAGTACTCGGGACAGGGGTTTCGCTGGAAACACCATATATTTT	CASTRDRGFAGNTIYF	TRBJ1-3	.	TRBD1	TRBV19
TGTGCCAGCAGCCAAGGCGCAGCGGGGGTAATGAAGACCCAGTACTTC	CASSQGAAGVMKTQYF	TRBJ2-5	once	TRBD2	TRBV3-1/TRBV3-2
TGCGCCAGCAGCCAAGATCCGGGGGACCGGGTCAGCTATGGCTACACCTTC	CASSQDPGDRVSYGYTF	TRBJ1-2	.	.	TRBV4-1
TGTGCCAGCAGACCAAGCCCTGGGGGCTCCGAGCAGTACTTC	CASRPSPGGSEQYF	TRBJ2-7	few	.	TRBV7-2
TGTGCCAGCACTGTAAGTGGGCAGACCCAGTACTTC	CASTVSGQTQYF	TRBJ2-5	.	.	TRBV11-3
TGCGCCAGCACGGACACCTTGAACACTGAAGCTTTCTTT	CASTDTLNTEAFF	TRBJ1-1	.	.	TRBV5-1
TGTGCCAGCAGCACAGCTGGCATTAATGAAAAACTGTTTTTT	CASSTAGINEKLFF	TRBJ1-4	.	.	TRBV9
TGTGCCAGCAGTTTATCGGGGCGGTCACCCCTCCACTTT	CASSLSGRSPLHF	TRBJ1-6	.	.	TRBV27
TGTGCCAGCAGCCCGCAGACTGCCGTCGTTCGGGAGACCCAGTACTTC	CASSPQTAVVRETQYF	TRBJ2-5	once	.	TRBV3-1/TRBV3-2
TGTGCCAGCAGTTACAATAGTGGAGATACGCAGTATTTT	CASSYNSGDTQYF	TRBJ2-3	.	.	TRBV6-6
TGTGCCAGCAGCCTTGGGACAGGGGACACCGGGGAGCTGTTTTTT	CASSLGTGDTGELFF	TRBJ2-2	.	TRBD1	TRBV7-8
TGTGCCTGGAGTCCACTGGGACAGGGAATGAACACTGAAGCTTTCTTT	CAWSPLGQGMNTEAFF	TRBJ1-1	.	TRBD1	TRBV30
TGTGCCAGCAGTTACGAGGCGAGCTCCTATAATTCACCCCTCCACTTT	CASSYEASSYNSPLHF	TRBJ1-6	.	.	TRBV6-5
TGCGCCAGCAGCCAACATTACAGGGGGAACAATCAGCCCCAGCATTTT	CASSQHYRGNNQPQHF	TRBJ1-5	.	TRBD1	TRBV4-3
TGTGCCAGCAGTGTTACAGGGGCGGCCCCGCCCTATGGCTACACCTTC	CASSVTGAAPPYGYTF	TRBJ1-2	few	TRBD1	TRBV2
TGTGCCAGCAGTTCAAACCAGGGACAGACTAATGAAAAACTGTTTTTT	CASSSNQGQTNEKLFF	TRBJ1-4	.	TRBD1	TRBV7-9
TGCAGTGCTAGAGACAGCACTGAAGCTTTCTTT	CSARDSTEAFF	TRBJ1-1	.	.	TRBV20-1
TGTGCCAGCAGTTTAACCAGGGACAGGGGTCAGCCCCAGCATTTT	CASSLTRDRGQPQHF	TRBJ1-5	.	TRBD1	TRBV27
TGTGCCAGTAGTATCTACGGGGGTAATGTAGATAATTCACCCCTCCACTTT	CASSIYGGNVDNSPLHF	TRBJ1-6	.	.	TRBV19
TGTGCCAGCAGCGCCATAGCGGGGAGCCAAGAGACCCAGTACTTC	CASSAIAGSQETQYF	TRBJ2-5	.	TRBD2	TRBV9